Listed here are 15 T cell receptor beta chains from one sample, sequenced in a study of T cell repertoires in cytomegalovirus infection. TCRdb re-called the reads through MiXCR, storing one row per CDR3 protein. The sample includes 450,000 to 550,000 distinct CDR3 sequences, 15% to 20% of them seen just once. The sequencing input was CD8+ T cells from PBMCs. The source of these receptors is a human donor in good health (CMV status not recorded). Some clones in this sample may be carry-over from other donors' samples.

V is TRBV7-4 and J is TRBJ2-7; 10 bases line up with TRBD1. With 4 bases clipped from V and 5 bases from J, the junction kept 8 bases outside the gene matches. Germline assignment: CDR1 SGHVT and CDR2 SQSDAQ. CDR3 length: 15 amino acids. The CDR3 loop reads CASSSSGTGDHEQYF. In DNA form, the CDR3 reads TGTGCCAGCAGCTCCTCAGGGACAGGGGACCACGAGCAGTACTTC.

This clonotype occurred many times. The gene calls are TRBV7-9 and TRBJ2-5; tentatively, D is TRBD2 (6 bases). The germline V gene has CDR1 SEHNR and CDR2 FQNEAQ (reference sequence). Trimming stripped 5 bases from V and 7 bases from J, with 14 bases between. CDR3 length: 13 residues. This chain's CDR3 is CASSPDYLGTQYF. CDR3 bases: TGTGCCAGCAGCCCGGACTACCTGGGGACCCAGTACTTC.

Only a few counts were recorded for this clonotype. The chain links TRBV19 to TRBJ2-5; 13 nucleotides line up with TRBD2. Germline lookup yields CDR1 LNHDA and CDR2 SQIVND (reference sequence). The CDR3 is 17 amino acids. J was trimmed by 4 bases and V by 1 base; bases with no gene match: 6. The CDR3: CASSIGGLAGFRETQYF. DNA for the CDR3: TGTGCCAGTAGTATAGGGGGACTAGCGGGATTCCGAGAGACCCAGTACTTC.

This clonotype has at least ten counts. The V and J genes are TRBV6-1 and TRBJ2-1, with TRBD2 identical over 7 bases. The CDR3 has 14 amino acids. Unmatched junction bases numbered 10, after V lost 10 bases and J lost 4 bases. In germline, CDR1 is MNHNS, CDR2 SASEGT. The chain's CDR3 is CATTSGTRYNEQFF. CDR3 sequence (DNA): TGTGCCACCACGAGCGGGACCCGTTACAATGAGCAGTTCTTC.

The chain is built from TRBV19 and TRBJ1-2, with D unclear. This CDR3 is built from 13 residues. Trimming removed 6 bases at V and 0 bases at J, with 8 bases between. Germline assignment: CDR1 LNHDA and CDR2 SQIVND (reference sequence). CDR3 amino acids: CASSSGANYGYTF. The CDR3 DNA follows: TGTGCCAGTAGCAGCGGCGCTAACTATGGCTACACCTTC.

This clonotype was counted only a few times. The chain employs TRBV7-9 and TRBJ1-4; unclear D gene. Per the germline V gene, CDR1 is SEHNR and CDR2 is FQNEAQ (reference sequence). CDR3 length: 14 residues. With 5 bases removed from V and 3 bases from J, the gap between germline ends came to 10 bases. CDR3 in amino acids: CASSHTRPNEKLFF. CDR3 DNA: TGTGCCAGCAGCCATACCAGGCCTAATGAAAAACTGTTTTTT.

This clonotype was counted between two and nine times. This rearrangement joins TRBV6-1 to TRBJ2-3, with 7 bases matching TRBD2. Per germline, CDR1 MNHNS and CDR2 SASEGT. Unmatched junction bases numbered 17, after V lost 9 bases and J lost 5 bases. CDR3 size: 16 residues. CDR3 in amino acids: CARYWEEGGPGDTQYF. The CDR3 coding sequence is TGTGCCAGATACTGGGAGGAGGGAGGGCCTGGAGATACGCAGTATTTT.

The J gene is TRBJ1-4, the V gene TRBV5-6; no clear D. Germline V gives CDR1 SGHDT, CDR2 YYEEEE. With 3 bases removed from V and 7 bases from J, the gap between germline ends came to 10 bases. The CDR3 consists of 13 residues. The CDR3 spells CASSSGAGEKLFF. As DNA, the CDR3 is TGTGCCAGCAGCTCGGGAGCGGGTGAAAAACTGTTTTTT.

In its sample, this clonotype was seen many times. The chain employs TRBV7-9 and TRBJ2-1, with D unclear. V was clipped by 5 bases and J by 9 bases, with 8 bases between them. Germline assignment: CDR1 SEHNR and CDR2 FQNEAQ (reference sequence). The CDR3 extends over 11 amino acids. CDR3 sequence reads: CASSPSAEQFF. The CDR3 bases are TGTGCCAGCAGCCCCTCGGCTGAGCAGTTCTTC.

This clonotype has a handful of counts. The DNA of the CDR3 is TGTGCCAGCACCGTGGGCGCCTACACTGAAGCTTTCTTT. Translation: CASTVGAYTEAFF. The gene calls are TRBV28 and TRBJ1-1; D remains unclear. The V gene lost 7 bases and the J gene lost 3 bases, with 12 bases spanning the gap. Germline-derived CDR1 and CDR2 are MDHEN and SYDVKM. The CDR3 length is 13 residues.

This clonotype has more than one count but fewer than ten. This sequence joins TRBV9 and TRBJ2-7; D not resolved. Germline assignment: CDR1 SGDLS and CDR2 YYNGEE. This CDR3 spans 12 amino acids. The V end lost 6 bases, the J end lost 6 bases, and 13 bases lay between the germline ends. The CDR3: CASKGSSSEQYF. CDR3 bases: TGTGCCAGCAAGGGAAGTAGTTCCGAGCAGTACTTC.

This clonotype occurred many times. The V call is TRBV12-3 or TRBV12-4, the J call TRBJ1-3; no clear D gene. The V and J ends lost 2 bases and 0 bases respectively, with 5 bases between them. The CDR3 has 14 residues. The CDR3, as DNA: TGTGCCAGCAGTTTAACTAGCTCTGGAAACACCATATATTTT. It specifies CASSLTSSGNTIYF.

The table lists this clonotype with many counts. V gene TRBV19 combines with J gene TRBJ2-1; 7 nucleotides line up with TRBD2. Per the germline V gene, CDR1 is LNHDA and CDR2 is SQIVND (reference sequence). V was pared by 10 bases and J by 2 bases, with 11 bases of the junction left unmatched. The CDR3 has 15 residues. The CDR3 region is CATLPAGRTYNEQFF. DNA for the CDR3: TGTGCCACCCTCCCCGCCGGGAGGACCTACAATGAGCAGTTCTTC.

This clonotype was detected ten times or more. The chain recombines TRBV7-2 with TRBJ2-1; 8 positions match TRBD1. Germline V gives CDR1 SGHTA, CDR2 FQGNSA. V was clipped by 3 bases and J by 4 bases; unmatched bases: 5. This CDR3 comprises 15 residues. The CDR3 spells CASSFVGTGYNEQFF. The CDR3 DNA follows: TGTGCCAGCAGCTTCGTGGGGACAGGATACAATGAGCAGTTCTTC.

The table lists this clonotype with many counts. The J gene is TRBJ2-7, the V gene TRBV6-1; TRBD2 agrees at 10 bases. This CDR3 has 14 residues. The V segment lost 10 bases and the J segment 1 base; nucleotides outside the gene matches: 7. Germline V gene lookup returns CDR1 MNHNS and CDR2 SASEGT. In DNA, the CDR3 is TGTGCCATCCTATCTAGCGGGAGTTCCTACGAGCAGTACTTC. This gives the protein CAILSSGSSYEQYF.